The source of this T cell receptor (beta chain) is a study of T cell responses to AZD1222 COVID-19 vaccine. V dropped 1 base and J dropped 4 bases, with 7 bases sitting between them. CDR1 is SEHNR and CDR2 is FQNEAQ in the germline V gene (reference sequence). This CDR3 is built from 13 residues. Method: immunoSEQ multiplex PCR; TCRdb's copy keeps in-frame clones and lacks some. The sample shows about 75,000 clones, approximately 89% of them seen only once. The sequences come from peripheral blood, collected 28 days after the second dose of the MenACWY control vaccine. The chain uses TRBV7-9 and TRBJ1-2; the D is unclear. The receptor was isolated from an adult who received the MenACWY meningococcal vaccine as a control. The CDR3 DNA sequence: TGTGCCAGCAGCTTAGAGGATGTCTATGGCTACACCTTC. It translates to CASSLEDVYGYTF.